A selection of T cell receptor beta chains follows, all from one sample in a study of blood T cells in healthy people across ages. MiXCR, run by TCRdb on the 5' RACE reads, gives a single entry per CDR3 protein. The sample carries about 1.4 million distinct CDR3 sequences, approximately 59% recorded once. What was sequenced was blood. The receptors were gathered from a man younger than 35 in good health. Both conserved end residues are part of each CDR3. Each record gives: CDR3 DNA, CDR3 protein, V gene, J gene, D gene, clone size. A D gene is named only where the DNA matches it firmly. Some rows have no size entry. The others give once, few or many, or a class for an expanded clone.

TGCAGTGCTAGAGAGTGGTCAGAGCAGCCCCAGCATTTT	CSAREWSEQPQHF	TRBV20-1	TRBJ1-5	-	once
TGTGCCAGCAGGGTCAGGACAGGGGCAAATGAGCAGTTCTTC	CASRVRTGANEQFF	TRBV2	TRBJ2-1	TRBD1	-
TGCAGCGTTGAATCTGGGGGCTACTATGGCTACACCTTC	CSVESGGYYGYTF	TRBV29-1	TRBJ1-2	-	-
TGCGCCAGCAGCACCCCCCGTCTAGCGGACAATGAGCAGTTCTTC	CASSTPRLADNEQFF	TRBV5-1	TRBJ2-1	TRBD2	-
TGTGCCAGCAGCTTATTCAAGGCGACTAGCACAGATACGCAGTATTTT	CASSLFKATSTDTQYF	TRBV7-9	TRBJ2-3	-	few
TGTGCCATCACGGACGCAGCCGGTGGAGCTTTCTTT	CAITDAAGGAFF	TRBV10-3	TRBJ1-1	-	few
TGTGCCAGCAGTGAAGTCCCTGATACGCAGTATTTT	CASSEVPDTQYF	TRBV2	TRBJ2-3	-	-
TGCAGTGCGGACGACAGGGGGGTCTATGGCTACACCTTC	CSADDRGVYGYTF	TRBV20-1	TRBJ1-2	TRBD1	once
TGCAGTGCCCCCCTCCCGGGGGTCCCACCCTACGAGCAGTACTTC	CSAPLPGVPPYEQYF	TRBV20-1	TRBJ2-7	-	-
TGTGCCAGCAGTTGGGGTAATGAGCAGTTCTTC	CASSWGNEQFF	TRBV27	TRBJ2-1	-	many
TGTGCCAGCAGCCTACGGGACGTTAGCTCCTACAATGAGCAGTTCTTC	CASSLRDVSSYNEQFF	TRBV7-9	TRBJ2-1	-	many
TGTGCCAGCAGTGATTGGACAGGTGCTTTCTTT	CASSDWTGAFF	TRBV25-1	TRBJ1-1	TRBD1	-
TGTGCCATCAGCGGACTTGGGGAAGATAATTCACCCCTCCACTTT	CAISGLGEDNSPLHF	TRBV10-3	TRBJ1-6	-	-
TGTGCCAGCAGCTTAGACCTTTTCTCCTACGAGCAGTACTTC	CASSLDLFSYEQYF	TRBV7-2	TRBJ2-7	-	few